These 14 T cell receptor beta chains share one sample of origin, sequenced in a study of T-cell reconstitution after alpha-beta-depleted transplantation in children (TCRdb year 2016). The treatment or condition label on this specimen signifies: allogeneic hematopoietic cell transplantation with graft depleted of TCRalphabeta T cells and CD19 B cells. The receptor library was made with PCR. Sequencing used an Illumina HiSeq 2500. Molecular barcoding was employed in the preparation of TCR libraries, with unique molecular identifiers being used to normalize TCRbeta repertoire quantification. TCRdb reworked the public reads: Q25 trimming with fastp, MiXCR clone assembly, productive beta chains retained. Each CDR3 protein gets just one entry, which takes the most common genes and DNA from the rows behind it. This sample lists almost 250,000 distinct CDR3 sequences; roughly 23% were detected once. The ten largest clones capture roughly 2.5% of the sample.

Source: PBMCs, taken before TCRalphabeta/CD19-depleted stem cell transplant. The source is a girl aged 2 to 10 with Fanconi anemia, due to receive a stem cell transplant.

This clonotype was seen at least ten times. The chain has TRBV29-1 and TRBJ2-7; weak D call: TRBD1 (6 bases). The ends were cut back, 7 bases at V and 0 bases at J, with 16 bases in the middle. The V gene's germline CDR1 is SQVTM and CDR2 ANQGSEA. This CDR3 has 14 residues. The CDR3 is CSALSTGASYEQYF. The CDR3 bases are TGCAGCGCATTATCGACAGGCGCCTCCTACGAGCAGTACTTC.

This clonotype was seen ten or more times. This chain links TRBV28 with TRBJ2-5; 10 nucleotides align to TRBD2. This CDR3 has 14 amino acids. The V segment lost 2 bases and the J segment 5 bases; nucleotides outside the gene matches: 2. Per germline, CDR1 MDHEN and CDR2 SYDVKM. The CDR3: CASSLTSGVETQYF. The CDR3, as DNA: TGTGCCAGCAGTTTAACTAGCGGGGTTGAGACCCAGTACTTC.

This clonotype was seen many times. The chain employs TRBV29-1 and TRBJ2-7, with D perhaps matching TRBD1 or TRBD2 (6 bases each). Germline V gene data show CDR1 as SQVTM and CDR2 as ANQGSEA. Trimming left V 4 bases short and J 4 bases short, with 17 bases between. The CDR3 has 14 amino acids. CDR3 protein: CSVGGGGRWYEQYF. For the CDR3, the DNA is TGCAGCGTTGGGGGTGGGGGGCGATGGTACGAGCAGTACTTC.

The chain is built from TRBV7-8 and TRBJ1-4; tentatively, D is TRBD1 (6 bases). The length of the CDR3 is 14 residues. V was pared by 5 bases and J by 11 bases, with 18 bases between. Germline V gives CDR1 SGHVS, CDR2 FQNEAQ. In DNA form, the CDR3 reads TGTGCCAGCAGCCGTGGACAGATTGGGGGGAAACTGTTTTTT. Protein sequence: CASSRGQIGGKLFF. Looking up the rest from reference TRBV7-8 and TRBJ1-4 gives the full variable domain: GAGVSQSPRYKVAKRGQDVALRCDPISGHVSLFWYQQALGQGPEFLTYFQNEAQLDKSGLPSDRFFAERPEGSVSTLKIQRTQQEDSAVYLCASSRGQIGGKLFFGSGTQLSVL.

The chain links TRBV20-1 to TRBJ1-2; D might be TRBD1 (5 bases). Trimming stripped 3 bases from V and 5 bases from J, with 16 bases between. Germline CDR1 DFQATT, CDR2 SNEGSKA (reference sequence). The length of the CDR3 is 14 residues. The CDR3 DNA reads as TGCAGTGCTAGTCCGGCAGGGAATGGGTATGGCTACACCTTC. Translated, it gives CSASPAGNGYGYTF.

V gene TRBV20-1 combines with J gene TRBJ2-3, with 7 bases that match TRBD2. CDR1 is DFQATT, CDR2 SNEGSKA, per germline (reference sequence). The CDR3 sequence is 14 residues long. After removal of 6 bases from V and 5 bases from J, the junction contained 11 bases not matched to a gene. The CDR3 DNA reads as TGCAGTGCCGGGGAGGGAACTTTCGGAGATACGCAGTATTTT. Protein sequence: CSAGEGTFGDTQYF.

There are many counts of this clonotype. The chain has TRBV5-5 and TRBJ1-6, with TRBD1 matching 10 bases. The CDR3 sequence is 14 residues long. Germline V gives CDR1 SGHKS, CDR2 YYEKEE (reference sequence). The V and J ends lost 2 bases and 10 bases, in that order; junction bases with no gene match: 3. CDR3 region: CASSFGDRGSPLHF. DNA for the CDR3: TGTGCCAGCAGCTTCGGGGACAGGGGCTCACCCCTCCACTTT.

The chain is built from TRBV7-3 and TRBJ2-1; 12 bases line up with TRBD2. The CDR3 spans 16 residues. The germline V gene has CDR1 SGHTA and CDR2 FQGTGA. V was pared by 3 bases and J by 6 bases, with 6 bases of the junction left unmatched. The CDR3 nucleotides are TGTGCCAGCAGCTTCGCTAGCGGGGGGGGTGGCAATGAGCAGTTCTTC. It encodes CASSFASGGGGNEQFF.

The table lists this clonotype with many counts. The genes are TRBV12-3 or TRBV12-4 and TRBJ1-1; TRBD1 aligns across 9 bases. The junction had 2 bases not matched to a gene; V was cut back by 3 bases and J by 3 bases. CDR3 size: 14 residues. CDR3 amino acids: CASSFRDRDTEAFF. The DNA of the CDR3 is TGTGCCAGCAGTTTTAGGGACAGGGACACTGAAGCTTTCTTT.

This clonotype was counted many times. The CDR3 coding sequence is TGTGCCAGCAGCGTGCTAGCGGGAAATGCCGGGGAGCTGTTTTTT. It yields the protein CASSVLAGNAGELFF. V is TRBV9 and J is TRBJ2-2; TRBD2 agrees at 9 bases. J lost 6 bases, V lost 2 bases, and 5 bases had no gene match. Germline values: CDR1 SGDLS, CDR2 YYNGEE. The CDR3 is 15 residues long. Full variable domain (outside the CDR3, taken from reference TRBV9 and TRBJ2-2): DSGVTQTPKHLITATGQRVTLRCSPRSGDLSVYWYQQSLDQGLQFLIQYYNGEERAKGNILERFSAQQFPDLHSELNLSSLELGDSALYFCASSVLAGNAGELFFGEGSRLTVL.

This chain joins TRBV5-1 and TRBJ2-1; unclear D gene. The CDR3 runs to 14 residues. CDR1 is SGHRS, CDR2 YFSETQ, per germline. V was pared by 2 bases and J by 14 bases, with 20 bases between. The CDR3 protein is CASSFGPKGISEFF. DNA for the CDR3: TGCGCCAGCAGCTTTGGCCCCAAGGGTATTAGTGAGTTCTTC.

This clonotype was picked up a small number of times. This sequence joins TRBV12-3 or TRBV12-4 and TRBJ2-2; D remains ambiguous. Trimming pared 3 bases from V and 5 bases from J, leaving 7 bases between. The CDR3 loop spans 13 amino acids. CDR3 loop: CASSFGETGELFF. The DNA of the CDR3 is TGTGCCAGCAGTTTTGGTGAAACCGGGGAGCTGTTTTTT.

The gene calls are TRBV20-1 and TRBJ2-1; TRBD2 matches 10 bases. CDR1 DFQATT and CDR2 SNEGSKA come from the germline V gene (reference sequence). The CDR3 contains 18 residues. V was pared by 4 bases and J by 4 bases, with 16 bases of the junction left unmatched. The CDR3 bases are TGCAGTGCTATCGGGGTAGCGGGGGGCCTTGAAGCATACAATGAGCAGTTCTTC. Amino acids: CSAIGVAGGLEAYNEQFF.

This clonotype has just a few counts. The V and J genes are TRBV24-1 and TRBJ2-1; 7 positions match TRBD2. This CDR3 has 15 residues. In germline, CDR1 is KGHDR, CDR2 SFDVKD. V trimming: 9 bases; J trimming: 3 bases; junction bases outside the gene matches: 10. The CDR3 region is CATFGGRAFYNEQFF. The CDR3 DNA follows: TGTGCCACCTTCGGAGGGAGGGCCTTCTACAATGAGCAGTTCTTC.